These 8 T cell receptor beta chains were all obtained from the same sample, sequenced in a study of T cell responses to AZD1222 COVID-19 vaccine. Using immunoSEQ multiplex PCR, the repertoire was profiled, and TCRdb retains in-frame clones only, with some absent. The data show about 94,000 clones, 85% seen once. Source: peripheral blood, taken 28 days after the second AZD1222 dose. The receptors derive from an adult who received the AZD1222 COVID-19 vaccine.

The rearrangement links TRBV28 to TRBJ1-4; 8 bases map to TRBD1. This CDR3 contains 15 residues. Germline values: CDR1 MDHEN, CDR2 SYDVKM. With 7 bases clipped from V and 3 bases from J, the junction kept 7 bases outside the gene matches. The CDR3 loop reads CASKTTGAANEKLFF. The CDR3 DNA is TGTGCCAGCAAAACGACAGGGGCTGCTAATGAAAAACTGTTTTTT.

The V and J genes are TRBV7-2 and TRBJ2-4; D is undetermined. CDR1 and CDR2 (germline): SGHTA, FQGNSA. Trimming shortened V by 5 bases and J by 6 bases, and 8 bases separated the two germline ends. The CDR3 sequence is 12 residues long. CDR3 protein: CASSPGGNIQYF. The CDR3 coding sequence is TGTGCCAGCAGCCCGGGCGGAAACATTCAGTACTTC.

The gene calls are TRBV11-2 and TRBJ1-2, with no clear D. This CDR3 region has 13 residues. Germline CDR1 reads SGHAT; CDR2 reads FQNNGV. Trimming pared 1 base from V and 6 bases from J, leaving 9 bases between. CDR3 residues: CASSLVGFHGYTF. The CDR3 region has the DNA TGTGCCAGCAGCTTAGTGGGGTTCCATGGCTACACCTTC.

The V gene is TRBV6-2 or TRBV6-3, the J gene TRBJ2-1; D gene ambiguous. The germline V gene encodes CDR1 MNHEY and CDR2 SVGEGT. This CDR3 region has 13 residues. V lost 0 bases and J lost 10, with 10 bases in between. The CDR3 DNA reads as TGTGCCAGCAGTTACTCGATAGGATGGGAGCAGTTCTTC. It encodes CASSYSIGWEQFF.

This sequence joins TRBV19 and TRBJ2-1; 7 bases agree with TRBD1. The CDR3 length is 11 residues. Trimming removed 6 bases from V and 7 bases from J; junction bases left unmatched: 0. Germline CDR1 is LNHDA and CDR2 is SQIVND (reference sequence). CDR3 bases: TGTGCCAGTAGCAGGGGGAATGAGCAGTTCTTC. Translated, it gives CASSRGNEQFF.

The chain employs TRBV2 and TRBJ2-7, with D unresolved. The CDR3 is 15 amino acids. The germline V gene encodes CDR1 SNHLY and CDR2 FYNNEI. V lost 5 bases to trimming and J lost 7 bases, with 21 bases between them. The CDR3 sequence is CASSFYYGSLGEQYF. CDR3 coding DNA: TGTGCCAGCAGTTTCTATTACGGGTCCCTAGGAGAGCAGTACTTC.

The V gene is TRBV6-5, the J gene TRBJ2-1; the match to TRBD1 covers 7 bases. Trimming removed 2 bases from V and 7 bases from J; junction bases left unmatched: 8. This CDR3 comprises 15 residues. From germline, CDR1 is MNHEY and CDR2 SVGAGI. Here the CDR3 DNA reads TGTGCCAGCAGTTACAGGGGGCTGGTGGGGAATGAGCAGTTCTTC. It specifies CASSYRGLVGNEQFF.

V and J are TRBV4-1 and TRBJ1-3, with unresolved D. This CDR3 region has 13 residues. The V gene's germline CDR1 is MGHRA and CDR2 YSYEKL. Trimming shortened V by 3 bases and J by 3 bases, and 6 bases separated the two germline ends. As DNA, the CDR3 is TGCGCCAGCAGCCATCTTGATGGAAACACCATATATTTT. This gives the protein CASSHLDGNTIYF.